This T cell receptor beta chain was captured by sequencing in a study of blood T cell repertoires in COVID-19. Donors were grouped by their self-reported clinical history. Per the germline V gene, CDR1 is MDHEN and CDR2 is SYDVKM. The CDR3 sequence is 14 residues long. V gave up 10 bases and J gave up 4 bases; unmatched junction bases: 6. This clone has just one count. Profiling relied on immunoSEQ multiplex PCR, and the TCRdb table lists in-frame clones only, not all of them. The repertoire has about 330,000 clones, under 95% of them found once; the top ten carry around 20%. The sample was PBMCs or T cells enriched from blood (not recorded which). The V and J genes are TRBV28 and TRBJ1-6, with 8 bases lining up with TRBD1. The TCR originated in a woman in her twenties or thirties who had recovered from COVID-19. The chain's CDR3 is CATQRQGYNSPLHF. CDR3 DNA: TGTGCCACCCAGAGACAGGGGTATAATTCACCCCTCCACTTT.